Below are 5 T cell receptor beta chains sequenced from a single sample in a study of shared clonotypes between healthy human individuals. TCRdb's copy holds only in-frame clones and misses some; the assay was immunoSEQ multiplex PCR. The sample contains over 150,000 clones, approximately 61% of which appear only once. Sequences were obtained from memory CD4+ T cells sorted from blood. Sample subset: CD45RA-negative fraction. The receptors derive from a man between 25 and 39 years old in good health.

The rearrangement joins TRBV14 to TRBJ2-1; TRBD2 matches 10 bases. Germline lookup yields CDR1 SGHDN and CDR2 FVKESK. With 4 bases clipped from V and 0 bases from J, the junction kept 9 bases outside the gene matches. The CDR3 has 18 residues. As DNA, the CDR3 is TGTGCCAGCAGCCCATTGTTGACTAGCGGGTACTCCTACAATGAGCAGTTCTTC. Its translation: CASSPLLTSGYSYNEQFF.

The rearrangement joins TRBV29-1 to TRBJ2-3; the D is unclear. Germline V gives CDR1 SQVTM, CDR2 ANQGSEA. Deletions cut 5 bases from V and 4 bases from J, with 22 bases between. CDR3 length: 16 amino acids. The CDR3 is CSVSSSTAGGADTQYF. In DNA form, the CDR3 reads TGCAGCGTTAGTAGCTCGACTGCTGGTGGGGCAGATACGCAGTATTTT.

The J gene is TRBJ2-2, the V gene TRBV7-3; no clear D. Germline CDR1 SGHTA, CDR2 FQGTGA. CDR3 length: 14 residues. The ends were cut back, 5 bases at V and 1 base at J, with 8 bases in the middle. The CDR3 sequence is CASSTRMNTGELFF. In DNA, the CDR3 is TGTGCCAGCAGCACAAGGATGAACACCGGGGAGCTGTTTTTT.

The chain has TRBV6-9 and TRBJ2-7, with a possible D match to TRBD2 (6 bases). From germline, CDR1 is MNHGY and CDR2 SVAAGI. This CDR3 comprises 13 residues. V lost 4 bases and J lost 11, with 18 bases in between. CDR3 DNA: TGTGCCAGCAGTTCCCGACTGCAGACTAGGGAGTACTTC. Protein sequence: CASSSRLQTREYF.

This chain joins TRBV6-6 and TRBJ2-7; 7 nucleotides match TRBD2. With 6 bases clipped from V and 0 bases from J, the junction kept 2 bases outside the gene matches. CDR3 size: 13 residues. The germline V gene encodes CDR1 MNHNY and CDR2 SVGAGI (reference sequence). CDR3 loop: CASRGTNSYEQYF. The CDR3 DNA follows: TGTGCCAGCAGGGGGACTAACTCCTACGAGCAGTACTTC.